This T cell receptor (beta chain) stems from a study of T cells in Graves' hyperthyroidism and ophthalmopathy (dated by TCRdb to the late 2010s). Context from the whole study: Peripheral blood samples were taken at initial diagnosis, before any treatment was given. To identify distinguishing TCR V-J signatures, a discovery cohort of about 100 patients was used, comprising 40 to 45 with Graves' ophthalmopathy and about 59 with stable Graves' hyperthyroidism. Whether ophthalmopathy could be predicted prospectively was tested in an independent validation cohort made up of 18 to 20 hyperthyroidism patients plus 17 patients who later progressed to ophthalmopathy. For training and testing, the 80 to 100 patients in the discovery cohort were randomly divided in a 7:3 ratio. In more than 5 Graves' hyperthyroidism patients, the study also compared T-cell repertoires from thyroid tissue with T-cell repertoires from blood. Following sampling, methimazole starting at 30 mg daily was given to hyperthyroidism patients, and high-dose intravenous methylprednisolone was given to ophthalmopathy patients. The paper describes TCR Vbeta CDR3 sequencing of about 140 peripheral blood samples, made up of 40 to 45 ophthalmopathy patients, 70 to 75 hyperthyroidism patients and around 17 progressor patients. Broad study findings and their caveats: In validation, progression to ophthalmopathy was predicted by the model with 55% to 71% sensitivity and about 72% specificity, a median of around 5.9 months before onset. Ophthalmopathy was separated from stable hyperthyroidism by a 13 V-J signature model, with over 85% sensitivity and about 81% specificity obtained in cross-validation and 80%/75% obtained in testing. No statistical method was used to fix the sample size in advance, and group allocation was not hidden from the investigators. Most expanded thyroid clonotypes (frequency above 0.001) were also found in blood, which suggests that blood repertoires may mirror thyroid immune responses.

Amplification of TCR beta CDR3 regions was carried out from RNA transcripts. The first round of RT-PCR for the TCR CDR3 was performed with the HTBI primer set and the Qiagen OneStep RT-PCR kit. The libraries were constructed in a second round of multiplex PCR and then size-selected and purified. The libraries were sequenced on an Illumina HiSeq2000 using paired-end 100 bp reads. The published analysis was carried out like this. Raw data were processed with SOAPnuke, discarding reads with adapters, uncalled bases, mean Phred below 15, or no exact constant-primer or identifier match. High-quality paired reads were merged using COPE v1.2.5, and each unique nucleotide sequence was defined as a clonotype. Clonotypes were aligned to IMGT TRBV, TRBD and TRBJ reference segments using MiTCR v1.1. Only V-J combinations with frequency above 0.0001, covering about 99% of repertoires, were analysed. A TCS score was defined as the ratio of F50 (clonal expansion) to E x V (chaos), with BLOSUM62-based TCRdist applied between CDR3 peptides within each V-J. Welch's t-statistics and random forest reduced 514 V-J features to roughly 13, which were used in a naive Bayes classifier (R e1071). Using fastp trimming at Q25 and MiXCR clonotype assembly, TCRdb reanalyzed the public sequencing data and kept in-frame beta chains. A single entry per CDR3 protein holds the most common genes and DNA from its merged rows. None of the V and J calls come from the authors' own analysis; TCRdb made them. Across this sample there are roughly 630,000 distinct CDR3 sequences, with more than 15% seen only once. The top ten hold approximately 7% of the sample.

V is pared back by 1 base and J by 10 bases, with 20 bases lying between the germline termini. Including cysteine and phenylalanine, the CDR3 has 17 amino acids. The kept DNA is CDR3 alone, 51 bases in frame from the first base. Based on the germline V gene (reference sequence), the CDR1 and CDR2 sequences are SEHNR and FQNEAQ. Stable Graves' hyperthyroidism was defined as the absence of progression to ophthalmopathy over 18 months of follow-up. Hyperthyroidism patients were newly diagnosed, had a disease duration of under 2 months, and were aged 18 to 65 years. Exclusion was applied to patients with uncontrolled infections, other autoimmune diseases, pregnancy or lactation. Diagnoses were established on the basis of clinical symptoms, serum thyroxine and TRAb, thyroid ultrasound, and orbital computed tomography. Ficoll-Paque density gradient centrifugation was used to isolate PBMCs from about 9 ml of fresh peripheral blood. Total RNA was extracted using Trizol reagent, and RNA quality was assessed on an Agilent 2100 Bioanalyzer.

The table lists this clonotype with a few counts. What antigen it recognizes has not been identified. No base qualities exist here, and no much larger clone lies one base off it. The sequenced sample was blood. The sequence was collected from a woman aged 30 to 39 with Graves' hyperthyroidism. The chain joins TRBV7-9 to TRBJ1-6; D gene: possibly TRBD1, on 6 matching bases. CDR3 protein: CASSLVQGSVVGSPLHF. The bases are TGTGCCAGCAGCTTAGTTCAGGGGAGTGTGGTCGGCTCACCCCTCCACTTT.